The clone carrying this T cell receptor beta chain was observed a handful of times. Its antigen is unidentified. Primers: 60 Vbeta forward and 13 Jbeta reverse. In the original analysis: Later reanalysis found around 80 million unique TCR beta chains, some 10 million of them shared. Sequencing was performed with immunoSEQ multiplex PCR; in TCRdb, only in-frame clones are kept and a portion is missing. The V and J calls and clone size come from that table; D and trimming were worked out from the DNA. There are under 200,000 clones in the sample; 60% to 80% occur only once, and 2% to 2.5% lies in the top ten. These data are taken from a study of cytomegalovirus exposure and HLA in healthy donors. Study-wide background: Some 77 million unique TCRs from HLA-typed donors were held in an early release of data. Study-wide results and caveats: The study flagged some 180 TCR beta chains as cytomegalovirus-associated.

Donors showed nominal health when sampled, although they likely had unrecorded immune exposures. This receptor was obtained from a man between 50 and 59 years old in good health and CMV-seropositive. Sequencing input: PBMCs.

CDR3 bases: TGCGCCAGCAGCCAAGGAATTGCAGGGACCTACGAGCAGTACTTC. Encoded protein: CASSQGIAGTYEQYF. This sequence joins TRBV4-3 and TRBJ2-7; TRBD1 might be the D (5 bases). Germline loops: CDR1 LGHNA, CDR2 YSLEER. V lost 1 base and J 2 bases, leaving 12 bases between the germline ends. This CDR3 has 15 amino acids.